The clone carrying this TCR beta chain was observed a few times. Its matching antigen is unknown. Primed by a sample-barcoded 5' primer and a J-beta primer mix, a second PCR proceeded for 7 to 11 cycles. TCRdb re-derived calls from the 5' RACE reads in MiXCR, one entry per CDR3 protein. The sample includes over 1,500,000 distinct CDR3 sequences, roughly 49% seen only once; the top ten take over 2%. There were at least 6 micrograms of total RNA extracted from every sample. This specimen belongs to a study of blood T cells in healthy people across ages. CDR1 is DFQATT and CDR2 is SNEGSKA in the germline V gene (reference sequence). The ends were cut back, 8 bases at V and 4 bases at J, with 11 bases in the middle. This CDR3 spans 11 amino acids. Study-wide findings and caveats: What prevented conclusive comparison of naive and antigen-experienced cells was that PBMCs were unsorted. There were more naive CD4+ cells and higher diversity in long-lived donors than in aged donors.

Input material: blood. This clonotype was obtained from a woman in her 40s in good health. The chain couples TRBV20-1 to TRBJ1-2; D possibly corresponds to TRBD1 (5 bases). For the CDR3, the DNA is TGCAGTCACCGGGACCTCTATGGCTACACCTTC. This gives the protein CSHRDLYGYTF.